This T cell receptor beta chain emerged from a study of sequential checkpoint blockade in melanoma (dated by TCRdb to about 2019). Context from the whole study: Patients were randomized 1:1 to first-line nivolumab followed by ipilimumab (arm A) or ipilimumab followed by nivolumab (arm B). Maintenance nivolumab came after each of the two trial sequences. On the study overall, not on this receptor specifically: Larger, independent patient cohorts are needed to validate the response-prediction model that combines TCR metrics and mutation burden.

A note on this clone: This clone's antigen is unknown. No per-base quality is available; no much larger clone lies one base away.

TCRbeta CDR3 regions were immunosequenced from genomic DNA with the immunoSEQ Assay. Genomic DNA was amplified by bias-controlled multiplex PCR before high-throughput sequencing. In the paper's pipeline: To quantify the absolute abundance of each unique TCRbeta CDR3 region, the sequences were collapsed and filtered. Clonality, defined as 1 minus Pielou's evenness, was calculated using only productive rearrangements. A previously published method was used to identify clones with significantly greater frequencies in on-treatment samples than in baseline samples. TCRdb obtained this table from immuneACCESS and retained in-frame rearrangements with V and J assigned. These tables miss some clones; where compared with another copy, unresolved V genes account for less than half of the shortfall, and the remainder is unexplained. V, J and clone size were drawn from that table, and D and trimming were deduced from the DNA. The sample table shows approximately 18,000 clones, and 70% to 80% are seen once. Of the sample, 10% to 15% is held by the ten largest clones.

The sample's treatment or condition label, in plain terms: randomized to nivolumab then ipilimumab (arm A) or the reverse (arm B). None of the trial patients had been given prior DNA-damaging chemotherapy. A FACS Aria II flow cytometer was used to sort live CD3+CD8+ cells that were negative for CD19 and CD56 from thawed PBMCs. CheckMate 064, a randomized, open-label phase II trial of sequential checkpoint blockade, was the source of the samples, all of which came from patients with melanoma. Leukapheresis was used to collect peripheral blood mononuclear cells, which were then purified with Ficoll-Paque and frozen in human serum with 10% DMSO. Immediately after sorting, the purity of the sorted blood CD3+CD8+ cells was confirmed to be >98%, and DNA was then extracted. The cysteine opens and the phenylalanine closes a CDR3 of 14 amino acids. CDR3 DNA only is kept here, 42 bases in frame from base 1. From the germline V gene, CDR1 is LGHNA and CDR2 is YSLEER. The germline ends are 11 bases apart after V is trimmed by 1 base and J by 5 bases.

Recombination joined TRBV4-3 with TRBJ1-1, with no reliable assignment of the D segment. The material sequenced was CD8+ T cells sorted from blood (inferred from file names), taken from a patient given nivolumab and ipilimumab in sequence. The clonotype was recovered from a human donor with melanoma. The DNA sequence is given as TGCGCCAGCAGCCAAGTAGTCACGGGGACTGAAGCTTTCTTT. The resulting protein is CASSQVVTGTEAFF.